The 5 T cell receptor beta chains below come from one sample, sequenced in a study of T cells in Graves' hyperthyroidism and ophthalmopathy. Researchers amplified the TCR beta CDR3 regions from RNA transcripts. A first-round RT-PCR of the TCR CDR3 used the HTBI primer set. TCRdb called the multiplex PCR reads again in MiXCR, with one record for every CDR3 protein. The sample includes roughly 500,000 distinct CDR3 sequences, 35% to 55% of them seen just once. The sequenced sample consisted of peripheral blood or thyroid tissue (not recorded which). These receptors were taken from an adult woman with Graves' disease, either hyperthyroidism or ophthalmopathy (not recorded which).

This clonotype was picked up a small number of times. This chain uses TRBV19 with TRBJ1-1; D unclear. The germline gives CDR1 LNHDA, CDR2 SQIVND (reference sequence). V dropped 6 bases and J dropped 1 base, with 15 bases sitting between them. The CDR3 is made up of 15 amino acids. CDR3 nucleotides: TGTGCCAGTAGCCTGACAAGACTTGGGAACACTGAAGCTTTCTTT. Protein sequence: CASSLTRLGNTEAFF.

CDR3 region: CASSPLQGVAEAFF. CDR3 DNA: TGTGCCAGCAGCCCCCTACAGGGAGTGGCTGAAGCTTTCTTT. The V gene is TRBV11-2, the J gene TRBJ1-1; D perhaps matches TRBD1 (6 bases). Germline V lookup: CDR1 SGHAT, CDR2 FQNNGV. This CDR3 spans 14 amino acids. Between the trimmed V and J ends, which lost 5 bases and 6 bases, there was a span of 16 bases.

V and J are TRBV7-8 and TRBJ2-7; 7 bases agree with TRBD1. CDR3 length: 12 residues. CDR1 and CDR2 from the germline V gene are SGHVS and FQNEAQ. Unmatched junction bases numbered 3, after V lost 8 bases and J lost 2 bases. The CDR3 reads CASHGQAYEQYF. The DNA for the CDR3 is TGTGCCAGCCACGGACAGGCCTACGAGCAGTACTTC.

This clonotype has at least ten counts. The V call is TRBV5-1, the J call TRBJ1-2; 10 bases map to TRBD1. The CDR3 has 14 residues. Looked up from germline, CDR1 is SGHRS and CDR2 is YFSETQ. V gave up 5 bases and J gave up 2 bases; unmatched junction bases: 3. CDR3 nucleotides: TGCGCCAGCAGTCTGGGACAGGGGAACTATGGCTACACCTTC. It yields the protein CASSLGQGNYGYTF. The full variable domain, rest sourced from reference TRBV5-1 and TRBJ1-2, is KAGVTQTPRYLIKTRGQQVTLSCSPISGHRSVSWYQQTPGQGLQFLFEYFSETQRNKGNFPGRFSGRQFSNSRSEMNVSTLELGDSALYLCASSLGQGNYGYTFGSGTRLTVV.

The rearrangement uses TRBV3-1 and TRBJ1-1; D perhaps matches TRBD1 (5 bases). Germline V gene data show CDR1 as LGHDT and CDR2 as YNNKEL (reference sequence). With 4 bases removed from V and 7 bases from J, the gap between germline ends came to 16 bases. The CDR3 contains 14 residues. The CDR3 DNA sequence: TGTGCCAGCAGCCCATGGGGGGGACGGCTTGAAGCTTTCTTT. It encodes CASSPWGGRLEAFF.